Shown below are 14 T cell receptor beta chains from a single sample sequenced in a study of persistence of HIV-infected CD4 T cells. Anti-CD3/anti-CD28 beads served as a nonspecific positive control stimulus. Responding CD4+ T cells were sorted by upregulation of both CD40 ligand and CD69. The immunoSEQ assay was version 4, run in survey mode. Clones were sequenced by immunoSEQ multiplex PCR, and TCRdb holds only the in-frame ones, with some missing. This repertoire shows more than 35,000 clones, 87% found once; its top ten account for about 1.3%. Antigens of these TCRs are unknown. The sequencing here drew on CD4+ T cells sorted from PBMCs after roughly 18-hour stimulation, taken from a patient who received antiretroviral therapy. These receptors were obtained from an adult man with HIV who was CMV-seropositive.

CDR3 protein: CASSYSIGRPDTQYF. The CDR3 nucleotides read TGTGCCAGCAGTTACTCGATAGGTCGCCCAGATACGCAGTATTTT. The J gene is TRBJ2-3, the V gene TRBV6-5; D call uncertain. Germline V gives CDR1 MNHEY, CDR2 SVGAGI. This CDR3 comprises 15 residues. Trimming cost V 0 bases and J 4 bases, with 11 bases left between them.

This rearrangement joins TRBV30 to TRBJ1-1; unclear D gene. The germline CDR1 and CDR2 sequences are GTSNPN and SVGIG (reference sequence). Trimming stripped 0 bases from V and 3 bases from J, with 11 bases between. The CDR3 loop spans 14 amino acids. The CDR3 loop is CAWSVPPEDTEAFF. CDR3 bases: TGTGCCTGGAGTGTACCCCCGGAGGACACTGAAGCTTTCTTT.

Only a few counts were recorded for this clone. The genes are TRBV7-9 and TRBJ1-6; 7 positions agree with TRBD1. The CDR3 loop spans 15 amino acids. The V gene's germline CDR1 is SEHNR and CDR2 FQNEAQ (reference sequence). Trimming took 5 bases from V and 9 from J; bases not matched to a gene: 10. DNA for the CDR3: TGTGCCAGCAGCCAACAGGGGCGGGATGGTTCACCCCTCCACTTT. Its protein is CASSQQGRDGSPLHF.

The J gene is TRBJ1-4, the V gene TRBV18, with a possible D match to TRBD1 (5 bases). There are 13 residues in the CDR3. Germline CDR1 KGHSH, CDR2 LQKENI. V shed 4 bases and J shed 2 bases, with 5 bases lying between them. The CDR3, as DNA: TGTGCCAGCTCACAGGGGACTAATGAAAAACTGTTTTTT. This codes for CASSQGTNEKLFF.

This chain uses TRBV20-1 with TRBJ2-3; D is possibly TRBD2 (5 bases). Germline V gene lookup returns CDR1 DFQATT and CDR2 SNEGSKA (reference sequence). The CDR3 spans 11 residues. With 6 bases removed from V and 4 bases from J, the gap between germline ends came to 8 bases. The CDR3 loop reads CSAALADTQYF. For the CDR3, the DNA is TGCAGTGCCGCACTAGCAGATACGCAGTATTTT.

The chain joins TRBV19 to TRBJ1-1; D is perhaps TRBD1 (6 bases). This CDR3 region has 12 residues. CDR1 is LNHDA and CDR2 is SQIVND in the germline V gene (reference sequence). With 5 bases removed from V and 11 bases from J, the gap between germline ends came to 15 bases. CDR3: CASSSQGSTAFF. CDR3 coding DNA: TGTGCCAGTAGTTCACAGGGATCGACGGCTTTCTTT.

The rearrangement uses TRBV6-5 and TRBJ2-2, with D possibly being TRBD1 (5 bases). The CDR3 runs to 15 residues. CDR1 is MNHEY, CDR2 SVGAGI, per germline. V was cut by 6 bases and J by 2 bases, with 13 bases left in between. CDR3 amino acids: CASRNDRTNTGELFF. In DNA form, the CDR3 reads TGTGCCAGCAGAAACGACAGAACCAACACCGGGGAGCTGTTTTTT.

The chain uses TRBV28 and TRBJ1-2; D gene uncertain. Germline CDR1 reads MDHEN; CDR2 reads SYDVKM. CDR3 size: 12 residues. Trimming cost V 2 bases and J 5 bases, with 6 bases left between them. For the CDR3, the DNA is TGTGCCAGCAGTTTAGTAGGTTATGGCTACACCTTC. This encodes CASSLVGYGYTF.

This clone was picked up one time. In DNA, the CDR3 is TGTGCCAGCTCACCCGGGACTAGCGGTTACAATGAGCAGTTCTTC. Protein sequence: CASSPGTSGYNEQFF. The V call is TRBV18, the J call TRBJ2-1; TRBD2 aligns across 11 bases. V trimming: 3 bases; J trimming: 4 bases; junction bases outside the gene matches: 2. This CDR3 spans 15 amino acids. In germline, CDR1 is KGHSH, CDR2 LQKENI.

The genes are TRBV5-1 and TRBJ2-7; TRBD1 aligns across 7 bases. The CDR3 has 13 amino acids. After removal of 3 bases from V and 7 bases from J, the junction contained 7 bases not matched to a gene. Germline-derived CDR1 and CDR2 are SGHRS and YFSETQ. The CDR3 loop reads CASSSWTGAEQYF. The DNA for the CDR3 is TGCGCCAGCAGCTCCTGGACAGGTGCTGAGCAGTACTTC.

The rearrangement uses TRBV10-1 and TRBJ1-1; D is unresolved. Trimming removed 2 bases from V and 4 bases from J, with 8 bases in between. This CDR3 has 13 residues. Germline V lookup: CDR1 WNHNN, CDR2 SYGVQD (reference sequence). The CDR3 DNA sequence: TGCGCCAGCAGTGAGGGCTGGGGCACTGAAGCTTTCTTT. Translated, it gives CASSEGWGTEAFF.

V is TRBV19 and J is TRBJ1-5; D is possibly TRBD1 (6 bases). The CDR3 length is 14 residues. Germline V gene sequence: CDR1 LNHDA, CDR2 SQIVND (reference sequence). The V and J ends lost 3 bases and 9 bases respectively, with 15 bases between them. The CDR3 region is CASSIQGNERPQHF. CDR3 nucleotide sequence: TGTGCCAGTAGTATCCAGGGGAATGAAAGGCCCCAGCATTTT.

This chain connects TRBV19 to TRBJ2-2; possible D gene TRBD1, 6 bases. The V gene's germline CDR1 is LNHDA and CDR2 SQIVND (reference sequence). The CDR3 runs 17 residues. V lost 6 bases, J lost 5 bases, and 22 bases lay in between. The chain's CDR3 is CASRISGTTGWTGELFF. CDR3 DNA: TGTGCCAGTAGGATATCCGGGACAACCGGATGGACCGGGGAGCTGTTTTTT.

V usage is TRBV2 and J usage is TRBJ1-5, with TRBD1 identical over 8 bases. Trimming at V came to 6 bases and at J to 4 bases, leaving 8 bases not matched to a gene. The germline gives CDR1 SNHLY, CDR2 FYNNEI. The CDR3 length is 15 residues. The CDR3 DNA is TGTGCCAGCAGGGGAGGACAGGGATTTAATCAGCCCCAGCATTTT. The encoded protein is CASRGGQGFNQPQHF. The variable domain in full, with the rest retrieved from reference TRBV2 and TRBJ1-5, is EPEVTQTPSHQVTQMGQEVILRCVPISNHLYFYWYRQILGQKVEFLVSFYNNEISEKSEIFDDQFSVERPDGSNFTLKIRSTKLEDSAMYFCASRGGQGFNQPQHFGDGTRLSIL.